A selection of T cell receptor beta chains follows, all from one sample in a study of patients and donors after allogeneic stem cell transplantation. TCRdb independently ran MiXCR on the RT-PCR reads; one entry per CDR3 protein. The sample lists some 880,000 distinct CDR3 sequences; approximately 18% were seen once. The source material was blood, either unsorted or a sorted T cell fraction (not recorded which). All receptors derive from a human donor who was either an allogeneic HSCT recipient or a stem cell or donor lymphocyte infusion donor (not recorded which). It is not recorded whose cells these are; they may come from a transplant donor. The CDR3 runs from the conserved cysteine through the conserved F or W. The D gene is left open where the match is weak. Only part of the rows carry a size: once, few, many, or a class if the clone is expanded.

>TRBV9|TRBJ1-2|many|.
TGTGCCAGCAGCGTGGACATGATCCCTAACTATGGCTACACCTTC
CASSVDMIPNYGYTF
>TRBV10-3|TRBJ1-1|.|TRBD1
TGTGCCATCAGTGAGCCGACAGGGATGAACACTGAAGCTTTCTTT
CAISEPTGMNTEAFF
>TRBV11-2|TRBJ1-4|.|.
TGTGCCAGCAGCTCTTCAACTAATGAAAAACTGTTTTTT
CASSSSTNEKLFF
>TRBV2|TRBJ1-2|.|TRBD1
TGTGCCAGCATCCTCCGGACAGGCGCTAACTATGGCTACACCTTC
CASILRTGANYGYTF
>TRBV24-1|TRBJ2-3|few|TRBD1
TGTGCCACCAGATCCGGGACAGGGGGCACAGATACGCAGTATTTT
CATRSGTGGTDTQYF
>TRBV29-1|TRBJ2-5|many|TRBD1
TGCAGCGTTGAAGATCTTCCGGGACAGGGAAAGGGGGAGACCCAGTACTTC
CSVEDLPGQGKGETQYF
>TRBV5-5|TRBJ1-6|.|.
TGTGCCAGCAGCCCTACTCCTCTCCCTCGTAATTCACCCCTCCACTTT
CASSPTPLPRNSPLHF
>TRBV10-3|TRBJ2-2|few|.
TGTGCCATCAGTGAGTCAATACGGCCGAACACCGGGGAGCTGTTTTTT
CAISESIRPNTGELFF
>TRBV27|TRBJ2-7|.|.
TGTGCCAGCAGTCCGACCATAATGGGGTACGAGCAGTACTTC
CASSPTIMGYEQYF
>TRBV7-9|TRBJ2-7|few|.
TGTGCCAGCAGCCATATCGTTGGAGATTCCTACGAGCAGTACTTC
CASSHIVGDSYEQYF
>TRBV11-2|TRBJ2-7|.|.
TGTGCCAGCAGCGCTCCGACTTACCCCTACGAGCAGTACTTC
CASSAPTYPYEQYF
>TRBV7-8|TRBJ2-1|.|.
TGTGCCAGCAGCCGACTCGAGTTCCATGAGCAGTTCTTC
CASSRLEFHEQFF
>TRBV15|TRBJ2-3|.|TRBD1
TGTGCCACCAGCAGACCCTTGACAGGGGCGTCCACAGATACGCAGTATTTT
CATSRPLTGASTDTQYF
>TRBV6-5|TRBJ2-1|few|.
TGTGCCAGCAGTTACAAGGGGGGTAGGGGGGACCATGAGCAGTTCTTC
CASSYKGGRGDHEQFF
>TRBV9|TRBJ2-1|few|.
TGTGCCAGCAGCGTATGGCCCGACAATGAGCAGTTCTTC
CASSVWPDNEQFF
>TRBV20-1|TRBJ1-5|few|.
TGCAGTGCTAGAGTGGTGGAGGGAAATAACCAGCCCCAGCATTTT
CSARVVEGNNQPQHF
>TRBV6-1|TRBJ1-1|few|TRBD1
TGTGCCAGCAGTCAGGGACAGCACACTGAAGCTTTCTTT
CASSQGQHTEAFF
>TRBV20-1|TRBJ1-1|.|.
TGCAGTGCTAGAGATCGGCGGAATGACCCCAACACTGAAGCTTTCTTT
CSARDRRNDPNTEAFF
>TRBV27|TRBJ2-3|.|TRBD2
TGTGCCAGCAGCCTCAGCGGGGATAGCACAGATACGCAGTATTTT
CASSLSGDSTDTQYF
>TRBV12-3/TRBV12-4|TRBJ1-6|.|.
TGTGCCAGCAAGGTCAGGAGCAATTCACCCCTCCACTTT
CASKVRSNSPLHF
>TRBV12-3/TRBV12-4|TRBJ1-1|many|.
TGTGCCAGCAGTTTAAAGGACGGTACTGAAGCTTTCTTT
CASSLKDGTEAFF
>TRBV7-3|TRBJ1-5|.|.
TGTGCCATCTATGAACGGAACAATCAGCCCCAGCATTTT
CAIYERNNQPQHF
>TRBV7-3|TRBJ2-2|few|.
TGTGCCAGCAGCTTAACCGGGGAACAGGGGAGGTCCGGGGAGCTGTTTTTT
CASSLTGEQGRSGELFF
>TRBV20-1|TRBJ2-1|few|TRBD2
TGCAGTGCTAGAGGACTAGCGGGAGCATTCTACAATGAGCAGTTCTTC
CSARGLAGAFYNEQFF
>TRBV20-1|TRBJ1-1|few|.
TGCAGTGCTTCCTGGGACCCGGACGGGACCATGAACACTGAAGCTTTCTTT
CSASWDPDGTMNTEAFF
>TRBV19|TRBJ1-2|.|TRBD1
TGTGCCAGTAGCATGCCGGGACAGTATGGCTACACCTTC
CASSMPGQYGYTF
>TRBV4-3|TRBJ2-1|.|.
TGCGCCAGCAGCCAGGCAGGGAAAGGCTACAATGAGCAGTTCTTC
CASSQAGKGYNEQFF
>TRBV7-2|TRBJ2-2|few|.
TGTGCCAGCAGCCCCCCCGGCTCCAGGTCTGGGGAGCTGTTTTTT
CASSPPGSRSGELFF
>TRBV2|TRBJ2-1|.|TRBD2
TGTGCCAGCAGCCCCGGGGGGAGACTAGTCGGGCCCTACAATGAGCAGTTCTTC
CASSPGGRLVGPYNEQFF
>TRBV12-3/TRBV12-4|TRBJ2-3|few|TRBD2
TGTGCCAGCAGGCCTGGACTAGAAGGCACAGATACGCAGTATTTT
CASRPGLEGTDTQYF
>TRBV29-1|TRBJ2-1|many|.
TGCAGCGTTGCCACAGGGCATGAGCAGTTCTTC
CSVATGHEQFF
>TRBV20-1|TRBJ1-2|few|.
TGCAGGGCCTCGGGTCCTAATAACTATGGCTACACCTTC
CRASGPNNYGYTF
>TRBV25-1|TRBJ1-4|.|.
TGTGCCAGCAGTGATCGCAGGCCGATTAATGAAAAACTGTTTTTT
CASSDRRPINEKLFF
>TRBV15|TRBJ1-3|few|.
TGTGCCACCGGTGGTGGGAATACTGGAAACACCATATATTTT
CATGGGNTGNTIYF
>TRBV7-9|TRBJ2-3|few|TRBD1
TGTGCCAGCAGCCAAACAGGGGGTGGTAGAGATACGCAGTATTTT
CASSQTGGGRDTQYF
>TRBV12-3/TRBV12-4|TRBJ2-3|.|.
TGTGCCAGCAGTTGGAGGGACCCACCCCCCTCTACGCAGTATTTT
CASSWRDPPPSTQYF
>TRBV7-2|TRBJ1-3|.|.
TGTGCCAGCAGCTTAGTGGGGCAGATCACTGGAAACACCATATATTTT
CASSLVGQITGNTIYF
>TRBV4-1|TRBJ1-4|.|TRBD1
TGCGCCAGCAGCCCACAGGGGGCCCTTCGGGAAAAACTGTTTTTT
CASSPQGALREKLFF
>TRBV3-1|TRBJ2-7|.|.
TGTGCCAGCAGCCAAGATCTTCAAGCGACTTACTACGAGCAGTACTTC
CASSQDLQATYYEQYF
>TRBV12-3/TRBV12-4|TRBJ1-1|many|TRBD1
TGTGCCAGCAGTCATAGACAGGGGGCGAACACTGAAGCTTTCTTT
CASSHRQGANTEAFF
>TRBV24-1|TRBJ2-6|few|.
TGTGCCACCAGTGATTTGGACCCCTCTGGGGCCAACGTCCTGACTTTC
CATSDLDPSGANVLTF
>TRBV6-1|TRBJ1-5|.|.
TGTGCCAGCAGTGAAGCGCTTCGGGTGAGGCGCCAGCCCCAGCATTTT
CASSEALRVRRQPQHF